This TCR beta chain was sequenced in a study of blood T cell repertoires in COVID-19. In its sample, this clone was seen once. Assay: immunoSEQ multiplex PCR; the TCRdb copy retains only in-frame clones and omits some. Of 7,000 to 10,000 clones listed, 85% to 90% were seen once; the top ten hold just under 7%. In germline, CDR1 is MDHEN, CDR2 SYDVKM. CDR3 length equals 13 residues. Trimming removed 5 bases from V and 3 bases from J, with 8 bases in between. The clonotype originates from a woman in her forties or fifties with active or convalescent COVID-19. The sequenced material came from peripheral blood. The chain recombines TRBV28 with TRBJ2-4, with D uncertain. The CDR3 bases are TGTGCCAGCAGTCCTCCGAGCAAAAACATTCAGTACTTC. Translated: CASSPPSKNIQYF.